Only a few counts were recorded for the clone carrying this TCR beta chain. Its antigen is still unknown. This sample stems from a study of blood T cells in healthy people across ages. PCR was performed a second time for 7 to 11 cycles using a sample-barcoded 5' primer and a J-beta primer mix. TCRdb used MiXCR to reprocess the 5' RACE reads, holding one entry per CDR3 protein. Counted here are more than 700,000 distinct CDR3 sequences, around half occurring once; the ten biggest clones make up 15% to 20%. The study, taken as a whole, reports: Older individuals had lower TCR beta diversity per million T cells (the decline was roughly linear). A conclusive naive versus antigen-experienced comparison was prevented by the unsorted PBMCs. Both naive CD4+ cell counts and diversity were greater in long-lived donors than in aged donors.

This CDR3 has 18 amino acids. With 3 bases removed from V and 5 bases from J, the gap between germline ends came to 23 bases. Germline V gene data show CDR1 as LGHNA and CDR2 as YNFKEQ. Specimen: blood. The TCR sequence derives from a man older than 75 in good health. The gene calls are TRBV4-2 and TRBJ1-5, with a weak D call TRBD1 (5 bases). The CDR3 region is CASSHKRRGGFADQPQHF. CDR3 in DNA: TGTGCCAGCAGCCATAAAAGGCGGGGCGGATTCGCGGATCAGCCCCAGCATTTT.